This T cell receptor beta chain was sequenced for a study of cytotoxic CD8 clonotypes in ibrutinib-treated CLL. Profiled with immunoSEQ multiplex PCR; TCRdb holds only in-frame clones, not every one. The sample shows some 140,000 clones, about 80% of them seen only once. Whole-study findings and limits: Among the clonotypes, public ones were uncommon and contracted or held stable on treatment. Measured clonality at baseline was greater than in age-matched healthy donors and tracked with circulating CD8+ T-cell counts.

Regarding this clone: Antigen specificity is unknown.

This receptor was obtained from a human donor with chronic lymphocytic leukemia. The sample in question was PBMCs, obtained after 12 months of ibrutinib treatment.

This chain's CDR3 is CASRAEALAGELFF. Here the CDR3 DNA reads TGTGCCTCCCGCGCGGAGGCCCTGGCCGGGGAGCTGTTTTTT. The V call is TRBV19, the J call TRBJ2-2; maybe TRBD2 (5 bases). Germline V gene lookup returns CDR1 LNHDA and CDR2 SQIVND (reference sequence). The CDR3 runs to 14 residues. V lost 11 bases, J lost 6 bases, and 19 bases lay in between. Together with reference TRBV19 and TRBJ2-2, the CDR3 gives the full variable domain: DGGITQSPKYLFRKEGQNVTLSCEQNLNHDAMYWYRQDPGQGLRLIYYSQIVNDFQKGDIAEGYSVSREKKESFPLTVTSAQKNPTAFYLCASRAEALAGELFFGEGSRLTVL.